The clone carrying this T cell receptor beta chain was seen ten or more times. Antigen: not known. The starting material, 2 million PBMCs stored at -80 C, gave rise to the unsorted libraries. CDR3 length: 18 amino acids. These data come from a study of neurological immune-mediated disorders. Study-level information: The roughly 35 multiple sclerosis patients comprised roughly 30 that were relapsing-remitting and 3 that were secondary progressive. Study conclusions and caveats: Expansion of TCR clones was greatest in HTLV-1-associated myelopathy and smallest in multiple sclerosis, where it fell below that of healthy controls.

From 15-18 subjects, each sequencing run yielded over 180 million TCR-beta sequences. TCRdb re-derived calls from the 5' RACE reads in MiXCR, one entry per CDR3 protein. The table has fewer than 85,000 distinct CDR3 sequences, 4% to 6% seen once. This TCR was recovered from a woman aged 25 to 39 with multiple sclerosis. The chain couples TRBV21-1 to TRBJ2-1; TRBD1, the D gene given by the table, was not confirmed from the DNA. TRBV21-1 is a known pseudogene. Source material: PBMCs. This CDR3 is CASSKPPRGRKSYNEQFF. The CDR3 DNA is TGTGCCAGCAGCAAACCCCCCAGGGGGCGCAAATCCTACAATGAGCAGTTCTTC.